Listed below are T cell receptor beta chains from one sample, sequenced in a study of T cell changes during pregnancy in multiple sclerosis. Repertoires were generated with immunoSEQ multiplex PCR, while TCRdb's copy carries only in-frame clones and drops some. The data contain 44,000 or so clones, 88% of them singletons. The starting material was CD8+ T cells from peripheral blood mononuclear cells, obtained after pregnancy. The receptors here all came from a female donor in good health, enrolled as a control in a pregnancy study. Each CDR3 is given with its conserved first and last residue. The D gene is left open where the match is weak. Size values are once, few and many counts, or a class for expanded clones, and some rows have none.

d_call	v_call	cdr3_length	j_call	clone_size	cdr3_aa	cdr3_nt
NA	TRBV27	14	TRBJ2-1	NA	CASSSGGPYNEQFF	TGTGCCAGCAGTTCAGGGGGGCCATACAATGAGCAGTTCTTC
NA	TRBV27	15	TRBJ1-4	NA	CASSSSRATNEKLFF	TGTGCCAGCAGTTCCTCCAGGGCGACTAATGAAAAACTGTTTTTT
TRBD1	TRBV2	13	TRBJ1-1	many	CASTPWTGYEAFF	TGTGCCAGCACCCCATGGACAGGGTATGAAGCTTTCTTT
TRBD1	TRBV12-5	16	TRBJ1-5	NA	CASGLDSGGAGQPQHF	TGTGCTAGTGGTTTGGACTCAGGGGGCGCGGGGCAGCCCCAGCATTTT
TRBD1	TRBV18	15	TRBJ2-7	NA	CASSPLGQGSYEQYF	TGTGCCAGCTCACCACTCGGACAGGGCAGTTACGAGCAGTACTTC
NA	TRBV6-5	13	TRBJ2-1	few	CASTILGSNEQFF	TGTGCCAGCACCATACTCGGGAGCAATGAGCAGTTCTTC
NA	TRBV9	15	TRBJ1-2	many	CASSEHGTQGDGYTF	TGTGCCAGCAGCGAGCATGGGACACAGGGAGATGGCTACACCTTC
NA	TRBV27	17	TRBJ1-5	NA	CASSLYQGRESNQPQHF	TGTGCCAGCAGTTTATACCAGGGGCGGGAGAGCAATCAGCCCCAGCATTTT
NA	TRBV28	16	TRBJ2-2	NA	CASSPSSGENTGELFF	TGTGCCAGCAGTCCATCATCCGGGGAGAACACCGGGGAGCTGTTTTTT
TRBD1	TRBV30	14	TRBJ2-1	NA	CAWREGASYNEQFF	TGTGCCTGGAGAGAGGGGGCCTCCTACAATGAGCAGTTCTTC
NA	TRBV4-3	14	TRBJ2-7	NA	CASSQDTEAYEQYF	TGCGCCAGCAGCCAAGACACCGAGGCCTACGAGCAGTACTTC
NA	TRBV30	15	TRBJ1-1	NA	CAWSGRGGQNTEAFF	TGTGCCTGGAGCGGGCGGGGGGGGCAGAACACTGAAGCTTTCTTT
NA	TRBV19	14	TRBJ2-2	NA	CASRAQLNTGELFF	TGTGCCAGTAGGGCCCAATTGAACACCGGGGAGCTGTTTTTT
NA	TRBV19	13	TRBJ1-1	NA	CASSIGAAREAFF	TGTGCCAGTAGTATTGGGGCCGCCCGTGAAGCTTTCTTT
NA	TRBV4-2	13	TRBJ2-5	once	CASSQPLGGTQYF	TGTGCCAGCAGCCAGCCCCTGGGGGGGACCCAGTACTTC
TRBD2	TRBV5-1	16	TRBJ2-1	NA	CASSLAGAGGRDEQFF	TGCGCCAGCAGCTTGGCTGGGGCGGGGGGGCGGGATGAGCAGTTCTTC
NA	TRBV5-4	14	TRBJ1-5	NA	CASLEGRSNQPQHF	TGTGCCAGCCTGGAGGGCCGAAGCAATCAGCCCCAGCATTTT
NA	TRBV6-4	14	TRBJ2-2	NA	CASTHWAGTGELFF	TGTGCCAGCACCCACTGGGCAGGGACCGGGGAGCTGTTTTTT